The rows below give T cell receptor beta chains drawn from one sample of a study of T cell repertoires and HLA-DP antigens. These receptors' targets are unknown. Using immunoSEQ multiplex PCR, the repertoire was profiled, and TCRdb retains in-frame clones only, with some absent. The sample has around 90,000 clones; around 86% are singletons. The sample was CD4+ T cells from PBMCs. The origin of the receptors is a man in his fifties or sixties in good health and CMV-seronegative. Both conserved end residues are part of each CDR3. The order of the fields is J gene, clone size, D gene, V gene, CDR3 protein, CDR3 DNA. The D gene is left open where the match is weak. Expanded clones are given a class, and other clones once, few, many or no size at all.

>TRBJ1-1|once|-|TRBV28
CASSLGGITEAFF
TGTGCCAGCAGTTTAGGGGGGATCACTGAAGCTTTCTTT
>TRBJ2-1|-|TRBD2|TRBV15
CATSREGFAIAGMDEQFF
TGTGCCACCAGCAGAGAGGGGTTCGCAATAGCGGGAATGGATGAGCAGTTCTTC
>TRBJ2-1|few|TRBD2|TRBV4-3
CASSPGLAGGLSNEQFF
TGCGCCAGCAGCCCAGGACTAGCGGGAGGGCTGAGCAATGAGCAGTTCTTC
>TRBJ1-2|-|-|TRBV7-9
CASSLADNGYTF
TGTGCCAGCAGCTTAGCCGACAACGGCTACACCTTC
>TRBJ1-5|-|-|TRBV4-3
CASSQDWADNSNQPQHF
TGCGCCAGCAGCCAAGACTGGGCGGACAATAGCAATCAGCCCCAGCATTTT
>TRBJ2-3|-|-|TRBV6-5
CASSAGTATDTQYF
TGTGCCAGCAGTGCCGGGACGGCCACAGATACGCAGTATTTT
>TRBJ2-1|-|-|TRBV7-2
CASSLPARNEQFF
TGTGCCAGCAGCCTCCCCGCCCGCAATGAGCAGTTCTTC
>TRBJ2-3|medium-sized|-|TRBV6-4
CASSDSITDTQYF
TGTGCCAGCAGTGACTCGATCACAGATACGCAGTATTTT
>TRBJ2-7|-|-|TRBV7-2
CASSVLTGRLYEQYF
TGTGCCAGCAGCGTTCTCACCGGGAGACTTTACGAGCAGTACTTC
>TRBJ2-2|-|-|TRBV6-4
CASSASSAIRNTGELFF
TGTGCCAGCAGTGCCTCGAGCGCTATACGGAACACCGGGGAGCTGTTTTTT
>TRBJ2-7|-|TRBD1|TRBV7-2
CASSLGGQFYEQYF
TGTGCCAGCAGCTTAGGGGGACAGTTCTACGAGCAGTACTTC
>TRBJ1-2|-|TRBD1|TRBV11-2
CASSLLPGQGAGGYTF
TGTGCCAGCAGCCTTCTCCCGGGACAGGGGGCAGGAGGCTACACCTTC
>TRBJ2-1|-|TRBD2|TRBV19
CASRGTSGRFTRNEQFF
TGTGCCAGTAGAGGGACTAGCGGGAGGTTTACAAGGAATGAGCAGTTCTTC
>TRBJ2-7|-|TRBD2|TRBV7-2
CASSELGLAGDEQYF
TGTGCCAGCAGCGAATTGGGACTAGCGGGAGATGAGCAGTACTTC
>TRBJ2-7|-|TRBD2|TRBV19
CASSSLGLRGSYEQYF
TGTGCCAGTAGTTCTCTCGGCTTGCGGGGGTCCTACGAGCAGTACTTC
>TRBJ2-7|once|-|TRBV5-1
CASSLKDEQYF
TGCGCCAGCAGCTTGAAGGACGAGCAGTACTTC
>TRBJ2-7|-|TRBD2|TRBV28
CASNYGGVSSYEQYF
TGTGCCAGCAATTACGGGGGGGTGAGCTCCTACGAGCAGTACTTC
>TRBJ1-2|-|-|TRBV28
CASSFVGRVYGYTF
TGTGCCAGCAGTTTTGTAGGGCGCGTCTATGGCTACACCTTC
>TRBJ1-1|-|-|TRBV11-2
CASSLASRTEAFF
TGTGCCAGCAGCTTAGCATCCAGGACTGAAGCTTTCTTT
>TRBJ2-5|-|-|TRBV7-3
CASSQGSQETQYF
TGTGCCAGCAGCCAGGGGTCCCAAGAGACCCAGTACTTC
>TRBJ2-7|once|TRBD2|TRBV19
CASSIVYPGTSGYEQYF
TGTGCCAGTAGTATAGTTTATCCCGGGACTAGCGGCTACGAGCAGTACTTC
>TRBJ2-2|once|TRBD2|TRBV19
CASSTGGYTGELFF
TGTGCCAGTAGTACGGGGGGGTACACCGGGGAGCTGTTTTTT
>TRBJ1-4|-|-|TRBV7-2
CASSVDTGTLNEKLFF
TGTGCCAGCAGCGTAGACACAGGGACCCTTAATGAAAAACTGTTTTTT
>TRBJ2-7|-|TRBD2|TRBV7-2
CASSLAATSGAYEQYF
TGTGCCAGCAGCTTAGCGGCGACTAGCGGCGCCTACGAGCAGTACTTC
>TRBJ1-1|-|-|TRBV27
CASSPYRENTEAFF
TGTGCCAGCAGTCCATACAGGGAGAACACTGAAGCTTTCTTT
>TRBJ2-3|once|-|TRBV30
CAWRPRGRTDTQYF
TGTGCCTGGAGGCCCAGGGGCCGCACAGATACGCAGTATTTT
>TRBJ2-5|-|-|TRBV7-9
CASSLGWGTQYF
TGTGCCAGCAGCTTAGGTTGGGGGACCCAGTACTTC
>TRBJ2-7|-|TRBD1|TRBV6-1
CASSEPGQLSYEQYF
TGTGCCAGCAGTGAACCGGGACAGCTCTCCTACGAGCAGTACTTC
>TRBJ2-1|-|-|TRBV2
CASSDGGTYNEQFF
TGTGCCAGCAGTGATGGGGGAACCTACAATGAGCAGTTCTTC
>TRBJ2-7|-|-|TRBV9
CASSNRDGPYEQYF
TGTGCCAGCAGCAACCGGGACGGCCCCTACGAGCAGTACTTC
>TRBJ2-7|-|-|TRBV2
CASSRRLAIGGEQYF
TGTGCCAGCAGTCGGAGACTAGCCATAGGGGGCGAGCAGTACTTC
>TRBJ1-2|-|TRBD1|TRBV6-6
CASSYGGQGAGYTF
TGTGCCAGCAGTTACGGGGGACAGGGTGCTGGCTACACCTTC
>TRBJ1-1|-|-|TRBV4-3
CASSQVAVNTEAFF
TGCGCCAGCAGCCAAGTGGCAGTAAACACTGAAGCTTTCTTT
>TRBJ2-1|once|TRBD2|TRBV11-2
CASSSGLAGGSYNEQFF
TGTGCCAGCAGCTCAGGACTAGCGGGGGGGTCCTACAATGAGCAGTTCTTC
>TRBJ2-7|-|TRBD1|TRBV4-2
CASSEGQGTYEQYF
TGTGCCAGCAGCGAGGGACAGGGTACCTACGAGCAGTACTTC
>TRBJ2-1|-|-|TRBV6-1
CASISGDSYNEQFF
TGTGCCAGTATTAGCGGAGACTCCTACAATGAGCAGTTCTTC
>TRBJ2-3|-|-|TRBV7-2
CASSVRRTDTQYF
TGTGCCAGCAGCGTACGGCGGACAGATACGCAGTATTTT
>TRBJ2-2|-|-|TRBV7-3
CASSAGNTGELFF
TGTGCCAGCAGCGCAGGGAACACCGGGGAGCTGTTTTTT
>TRBJ2-2|-|-|TRBV9
CASSPRDGTGELFF
TGTGCCAGCAGCCCCCGGGACGGCACCGGGGAGCTGTTTTTT
>TRBJ2-2|-|-|TRBV6-5
CASSYGEPNTGELFF
TGTGCCAGCAGTTACGGGGAACCGAACACCGGGGAGCTGTTTTTT
>TRBJ2-7|-|TRBD1|TRBV6-4
CASSPQPGQGYEQYF
TGTGCCAGCAGTCCCCAGCCCGGACAGGGCTACGAGCAGTACTTC
>TRBJ2-7|-|-|TRBV19
CASSKWQGKAYEQYF
TGTGCCAGTAGTAAGTGGCAGGGAAAAGCCTACGAGCAGTACTTC
>TRBJ1-3|-|TRBD1|TRBV5-8
CASRGQDSGNTIYF
TGTGCCAGCAGGGGACAGGACTCTGGAAACACCATATATTTT
>TRBJ2-7|-|-|TRBV28
CASSLPLARQYF
TGTGCCAGCAGTTTACCCCTAGCGCGGCAGTACTTC
>TRBJ2-5|-|TRBD2|TRBV5-8
CASSWGGETQYF
TGTGCCAGCAGCTGGGGGGGAGAGACCCAGTACTTC
>TRBJ1-2|-|-|TRBV4-2
CASSQDLIVRFNYGYTF
TGTGCCAGCAGCCAAGATCTGATTGTTCGCTTTAACTATGGCTACACCTTC
>TRBJ1-1|-|TRBD1|TRBV7-2
CASIGDRVDTEAFF
TGTGCCAGCATCGGCGACAGGGTAGACACTGAAGCTTTCTTT
>TRBJ1-3|-|TRBD1|TRBV7-2
CASSLAGQQISGNTIYF
TGTGCCAGCAGCTTAGCGGGACAGCAAATCTCTGGAAACACCATATATTTT
>TRBJ1-1|-|-|TRBV13
CASSPPLQNTEAFF
TGTGCCAGCAGCCCCCCCCTCCAGAACACTGAAGCTTTCTTT
>TRBJ2-2|-|-|TRBV7-7
CASSRGLYGELFF
TGTGCTAGCAGCCGAGGACTATACGGGGAGCTGTTTTTT
>TRBJ2-7|-|TRBD1|TRBV10-3
CAIKDRSYEQYF
TGTGCCATCAAGGACAGGTCCTACGAGCAGTACTTC